The 11 T cell receptor beta chains listed next were all sequenced from one sample in a study of radiotherapy plus CTLA-4 blockade in lung cancer. Sequenced by immunoSEQ multiplex PCR; TCRdb stores in-frame clones only, minus some. This sample has tens of thousands of clones, with 70% to 80% found just once. Sequencing was performed on peripheral blood, taken from a patient treated with radiotherapy plus ipilimumab. The receptors shown here come from a human donor with non-small cell lung cancer that progressed on radiotherapy plus ipilimumab.

This clone has only a few counts. V usage is TRBV10-3 and J usage is TRBJ1-1; D perhaps matches TRBD1 (6 bases). Per germline, CDR1 ENHRY and CDR2 SYGVKD. V was pared by 6 bases and J by 1 base, with 9 bases between. The CDR3 runs 13 residues. CDR3 region: CAISETGNTEAFF. CDR3 DNA sequence: TGTGCCATCAGCGAGACAGGGAACACTGAAGCTTTCTTT.

The chain uses TRBV5-1 and TRBJ1-3; D might be TRBD1 (6 bases). The germline V and J ends were trimmed by 2 bases and 7 bases, with 13 bases remaining between them. The germline V gene encodes CDR1 SGHRS and CDR2 YFSETQ. The CDR3 totals 14 residues. The CDR3 region is CASSLQGRGNTIYF. As DNA, the CDR3 is TGCGCCAGCAGCTTACAGGGACGAGGGAACACCATATATTTT.

The chain carries TRBV29-1 and TRBJ1-5; D gene ambiguous. The CDR3 is 12 amino acids. The germline V gene has CDR1 SQVTM and CDR2 ANQGSEA. The V gene lost 4 bases and the J gene lost 7 bases, with 11 bases spanning the gap. The CDR3 spells CSVAESGQPQHF. The DNA for the CDR3 is TGCAGCGTTGCGGAGTCAGGACAGCCCCAGCATTTT.

The genes are TRBV7-8 and TRBJ1-1; D is ambiguous. Between the trimmed V and J ends, which lost 0 bases and 3 bases, there was a span of 8 bases. Germline lookup yields CDR1 SGHVS and CDR2 FQNEAQ. The CDR3 has 14 residues. The CDR3 is CASSLAIGHTEAFF. CDR3 sequence (DNA): TGTGCCAGCAGCTTAGCGATAGGGCACACTGAAGCTTTCTTT.

Within the sample, this clone is medium-sized. The chain employs TRBV7-9 and TRBJ2-7; possibly TRBD1 for D (6 bases). Trimming left V 4 bases short and J 3 bases short, with 10 bases between. Germline assignment: CDR1 SEHNR and CDR2 FQNEAQ (reference sequence). The CDR3 is 13 amino acids. CDR3 in DNA: TGTGCCAGCAGCTACAGGGAGCACTACGAGCAGTACTTC. It specifies CASSYREHYEQYF.

V gene TRBV2 combines with J gene TRBJ2-3; no clear D gene. In germline, CDR1 is SNHLY, CDR2 FYNNEI. Trimming pared 6 bases from V and 6 bases from J, leaving 13 bases between. This CDR3 has 13 amino acids. The CDR3 region is CASRPPLWDTQYF. As DNA, the CDR3 is TGTGCCAGCAGGCCCCCCCTTTGGGATACGCAGTATTTT.

In this sample, this clone turned up a few times. The chain combines TRBV10-3 with TRBJ1-2, with 10 bases identical to TRBD1. The germline gives CDR1 ENHRY, CDR2 SYGVKD. The V segment lost 3 bases and the J segment 9 bases; nucleotides outside the gene matches: 10. This CDR3 spans 15 amino acids. Here the CDR3 reads CAISETRDRGDSYTF. The CDR3 DNA is TGTGCCATCAGTGAAACCCGGGACAGGGGCGATAGCTACACCTTC.

This clone was picked up one time. This CDR3 reads CASSQDRFNSPLHF. CDR3 in DNA: TGTGCCAGCAGTCAGGACAGGTTCAATTCACCCCTCCACTTT. The J gene is TRBJ1-6, the V gene TRBV6-1, with 7 bases that match TRBD1. The CDR3 runs 14 residues. V lost 5 bases to trimming and J lost 7 bases; unmatched junction nucleotides: 5. CDR1 is MNHNS, CDR2 SASEGT, per germline.

The chain is built from TRBV7-2 and TRBJ2-7, with D uncertain. Trimming removed 3 bases at V and 3 bases at J, with 9 bases between. Per the germline V gene, CDR1 is SGHTA and CDR2 is FQGNSA. The CDR3 sequence is 13 residues long. DNA of the CDR3: TGTGCCAGCAGCTTCGGCAGAGACTACGAGCAGTACTTC. Translation: CASSFGRDYEQYF.

This clone has just a few counts. The chain carries TRBV19 and TRBJ1-1; D unclear. V was cut by 5 bases and J by 4 bases, with 11 bases left in between. CDR3 length equals 13 residues. Germline-derived CDR1 and CDR2 are LNHDA and SQIVND (reference sequence). The CDR3 reads CASSPRLGTEAFF. The CDR3 DNA sequence: TGTGCCAGTAGTCCTCGGCTGGGCACTGAAGCTTTCTTT.

The J gene is TRBJ2-3, the V gene TRBV29-1; weak D call: TRBD2 (6 bases). Germline V gene sequence: CDR1 SQVTM, CDR2 ANQGSEA. The germline V and J ends were trimmed by 6 bases and 3 bases, with 16 bases remaining between them. The CDR3 is 14 residues long. This CDR3 reads CSVEDPRGTDTQYF. CDR3 DNA: TGCAGCGTCGAGGACCCCCGGGGGACAGATACGCAGTATTTT.